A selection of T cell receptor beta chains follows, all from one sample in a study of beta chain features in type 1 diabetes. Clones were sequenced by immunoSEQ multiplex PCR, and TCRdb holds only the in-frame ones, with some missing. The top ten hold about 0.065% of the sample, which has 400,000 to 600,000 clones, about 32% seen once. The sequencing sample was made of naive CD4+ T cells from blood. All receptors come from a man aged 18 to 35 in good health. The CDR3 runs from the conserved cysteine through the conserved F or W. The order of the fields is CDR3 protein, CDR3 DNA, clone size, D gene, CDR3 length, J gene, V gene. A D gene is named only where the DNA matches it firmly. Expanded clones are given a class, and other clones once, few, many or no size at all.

CDR3 protein: CATSREASGRADTQYF
CDR3 DNA: TGTGCCACCAGCAGAGAGGCTAGCGGGAGGGCAGATACGCAGTATTTT
clone size: few
D gene: TRBD2
CDR3 length: 16
J gene: TRBJ2-3
V gene: TRBV15

CDR3 protein: CSGAGGPLHTQYF
CDR3 DNA: TGCAGCGGAGCGGGAGGGCCATTACATACGCAGTATTTT
clone size: -
D gene: TRBD2
CDR3 length: 13
J gene: TRBJ2-3
V gene: TRBV29-1

CDR3 protein: CASCRGPNTEAFF
CDR3 DNA: TGTGCCAGCTGCAGGGGCCCGAACACTGAAGCTTTCTTT
clone size: -
D gene: -
CDR3 length: 13
J gene: TRBJ1-1
V gene: TRBV2

CDR3 protein: CASSSLRPPAETQYF
CDR3 DNA: TGTGCCAGCAGTTCACTTCGTCCTCCGGCGGAGACCCAGTACTTC
clone size: -
D gene: -
CDR3 length: 15
J gene: TRBJ2-5
V gene: TRBV6-5

CDR3 protein: CAWRPRGGRGNQPQHF
CDR3 DNA: TGTGCCTGGAGGCCCCGCGGGGGCAGAGGCAATCAGCCCCAGCATTTT
clone size: few
D gene: -
CDR3 length: 16
J gene: TRBJ1-5
V gene: TRBV30

CDR3 protein: CASSQDPWGNTEAFF
CDR3 DNA: TGCGCCAGCAGCCAAGATCCGTGGGGAAACACTGAAGCTTTCTTT
clone size: -
D gene: -
CDR3 length: 15
J gene: TRBJ1-1
V gene: TRBV4-3

CDR3 protein: CASSFGNYGYTF
CDR3 DNA: TGTGCCAGCAGCTTTGGAAACTATGGCTACACCTTC
clone size: once
D gene: -
CDR3 length: 12
J gene: TRBJ1-2
V gene: TRBV7-9

CDR3 protein: CASSREPGQLYNEQFF
CDR3 DNA: TGCGCCAGCAGCCGAGAACCGGGACAGCTTTACAATGAGCAGTTCTTC
clone size: -
D gene: TRBD1
CDR3 length: 16
J gene: TRBJ2-1
V gene: TRBV4-3

CDR3 protein: CAWSVGGVSYEQYF
CDR3 DNA: TGTGCCTGGAGTGTAGGGGGGGTGTCCTACGAGCAGTACTTC
clone size: -
D gene: -
CDR3 length: 14
J gene: TRBJ2-7
V gene: TRBV30

CDR3 protein: CASSQYQDTDTQYF
CDR3 DNA: TGTGCCAGCAGCCAGTATCAGGACACAGATACGCAGTATTTT
clone size: -
D gene: -
CDR3 length: 14
J gene: TRBJ2-3
V gene: TRBV14

CDR3 protein: CASSYPGQSYNEQFF
CDR3 DNA: TGTGCCAGCAGTTATCCTGGACAGTCGTACAATGAGCAGTTCTTC
clone size: few
D gene: -
CDR3 length: 15
J gene: TRBJ2-1
V gene: TRBV25-1

CDR3 protein: CASSPGAQETQYF
CDR3 DNA: TGCGCCAGCAGCCCGGGGGCGCAAGAGACCCAGTACTTC
clone size: -
D gene: -
CDR3 length: 13
J gene: TRBJ2-5
V gene: TRBV4-3

CDR3 protein: CASSLGTSGKIQETQYF
CDR3 DNA: TGTGCCAGCAGTCTAGGGACTAGCGGAAAGATCCAAGAGACCCAGTACTTC
clone size: few
D gene: TRBD2
CDR3 length: 17
J gene: TRBJ2-5
V gene: TRBV25-1

CDR3 protein: CASRASGTHEQYF
CDR3 DNA: TGTGCCAGCAGGGCTAGCGGGACCCACGAGCAGTACTTC
clone size: -
D gene: TRBD2
CDR3 length: 13
J gene: TRBJ2-7
V gene: TRBV25-1

CDR3 protein: CAWSTGQVNTEAFF
CDR3 DNA: TGTGCCTGGAGCACCGGACAGGTGAACACTGAAGCTTTCTTT
clone size: few
D gene: TRBD1
CDR3 length: 14
J gene: TRBJ1-1
V gene: TRBV30

CDR3 protein: CASRSNPQETQYF
CDR3 DNA: TGTGCCAGCAGGTCGAACCCCCAAGAGACCCAGTACTTC
clone size: few
D gene: -
CDR3 length: 13
J gene: TRBJ2-5
V gene: TRBV28

CDR3 protein: CASSAIVGEQFF
CDR3 DNA: TGTGCCAGCAGCGCTATAGTCGGTGAGCAGTTCTTC
clone size: -
D gene: -
CDR3 length: 12
J gene: TRBJ2-1
V gene: TRBV9

CDR3 protein: CASSRSQDQSGANVLTF
CDR3 DNA: TGTGCCAGCAGCCGTAGCCAGGATCAGTCTGGGGCCAACGTCCTGACTTTC
clone size: -
D gene: -
CDR3 length: 17
J gene: TRBJ2-6
V gene: TRBV7-9

CDR3 protein: CASSPAERFSYNEQFF
CDR3 DNA: TGTGCCAGCTCACCAGCTGAGCGGTTCTCCTACAATGAGCAGTTCTTC
clone size: -
D gene: -
CDR3 length: 16
J gene: TRBJ2-1
V gene: TRBV18

CDR3 protein: CATTSEGGPYEQYF
CDR3 DNA: TGTGCCACCACTAGCGAAGGGGGCCCTTACGAGCAGTACTTC
clone size: -
D gene: -
CDR3 length: 14
J gene: TRBJ2-7
V gene: TRBV10-3

CDR3 protein: CASSFRGSRETQYF
CDR3 DNA: TGTGCCAGCAGTTTTCGCGGGAGCAGAGAGACCCAGTACTTC
clone size: -
D gene: TRBD2
CDR3 length: 14
J gene: TRBJ2-5
V gene: TRBV28

CDR3 protein: CAWGRLRSTDTQYF
CDR3 DNA: TGTGCCTGGGGTCGTCTCAGAAGCACAGATACGCAGTATTTT
clone size: -
D gene: -
CDR3 length: 14
J gene: TRBJ2-3
V gene: TRBV30

CDR3 protein: CASSSAGPGDTQYF
CDR3 DNA: TGTGCCAGCAGCTCGGCCGGGCCTGGAGATACGCAGTATTTT
clone size: -
D gene: -
CDR3 length: 14
J gene: TRBJ2-3
V gene: TRBV7-9

CDR3 protein: CSVEDRQGATKNIQYF
CDR3 DNA: TGCAGCGTTGAAGACAGGCAGGGGGCGACCAAAAACATTCAGTACTTC
clone size: -
D gene: TRBD1
CDR3 length: 16
J gene: TRBJ2-4
V gene: TRBV29-1

CDR3 protein: CASSPQTGSYEQYF
CDR3 DNA: TGTGCCAGCAGCCCCCAAACAGGGAGCTACGAGCAGTACTTC
clone size: -
D gene: -
CDR3 length: 14
J gene: TRBJ2-7
V gene: TRBV14

CDR3 protein: CAWSPAGDTQYF
CDR3 DNA: TGTGCCTGGAGCCCTGCCGGGGATACGCAGTATTTT
clone size: -
D gene: -
CDR3 length: 12
J gene: TRBJ2-3
V gene: TRBV30

CDR3 protein: CASSPSGGYEQYF
CDR3 DNA: TGTGCCAGCTCACCGTCGGGTGGCTACGAGCAGTACTTC
clone size: -
D gene: -
CDR3 length: 13
J gene: TRBJ2-7
V gene: TRBV18

CDR3 protein: CASSFSGRGGNEQFF
CDR3 DNA: TGTGCCAGCAGCTTTAGCGGGAGAGGGGGCAATGAGCAGTTCTTC
clone size: few
D gene: TRBD2
CDR3 length: 15
J gene: TRBJ2-1
V gene: TRBV2

CDR3 protein: CASSVGAEQFF
CDR3 DNA: TGTGCCAGCAGCGTCGGGGCTGAGCAGTTCTTC
clone size: -
D gene: -
CDR3 length: 11
J gene: TRBJ2-1
V gene: TRBV9

CDR3 protein: CASSEQTGATEAFF
CDR3 DNA: TGTGCCAGCAGTGAACAGACAGGGGCAACTGAAGCTTTCTTT
clone size: few
D gene: TRBD1
CDR3 length: 14
J gene: TRBJ1-1
V gene: TRBV2

CDR3 protein: CASSLASVAYNEQFF
CDR3 DNA: TGCGCCAGCAGCTTGGCTAGCGTAGCCTACAATGAGCAGTTCTTC
clone size: few
D gene: -
CDR3 length: 15
J gene: TRBJ2-1
V gene: TRBV5-1

CDR3 protein: CASSGGLAVSTDTQYF
CDR3 DNA: TGCGCCAGCAGCGGGGGACTAGCTGTATCCACAGATACGCAGTATTTT
clone size: -
D gene: TRBD2
CDR3 length: 16
J gene: TRBJ2-3
V gene: TRBV5-1

CDR3 protein: CASSPNRVTYEQYF
CDR3 DNA: TGTGCCAGCAGCCCCAACAGGGTCACCTACGAGCAGTACTTC
clone size: few
D gene: -
CDR3 length: 14
J gene: TRBJ2-7
V gene: TRBV7-2

CDR3 protein: CASRIILAGRPSYEQYF
CDR3 DNA: TGTGCCAGCAGGATTATACTAGCGGGTAGACCCTCCTACGAGCAGTACTTC
clone size: -
D gene: TRBD2
CDR3 length: 17
J gene: TRBJ2-7
V gene: TRBV2

CDR3 protein: CASSLGQNYGYTF
CDR3 DNA: TGTGCCAGCAGCCTCGGACAGAACTATGGCTACACCTTC
clone size: -
D gene: -
CDR3 length: 13
J gene: TRBJ1-2
V gene: TRBV6-5

CDR3 protein: CSVEEGQRASYEQYF
CDR3 DNA: TGCAGCGTTGAAGAGGGACAGAGGGCTTCCTACGAGCAGTACTTC
clone size: few
D gene: TRBD1
CDR3 length: 15
J gene: TRBJ2-7
V gene: TRBV29-1

CDR3 protein: CAWYSTQGRTYGYTF
CDR3 DNA: TGTGCCTGGTACTCAACACAGGGAAGAACCTATGGCTACACCTTC
clone size: few
D gene: -
CDR3 length: 15
J gene: TRBJ1-2
V gene: TRBV30

CDR3 protein: CASSERQGDQPQHF
CDR3 DNA: TGTGCCAGCAGTGAAAGACAGGGGGATCAGCCCCAGCATTTT
clone size: -
D gene: TRBD1
CDR3 length: 14
J gene: TRBJ1-5
V gene: TRBV2

CDR3 protein: CSVEDRYSF
CDR3 DNA: TGCAGCGTTGAAGATCGATACAGCTTC
clone size: -
D gene: -
CDR3 length: 9
J gene: TRBJ1-2
V gene: TRBV29-1

CDR3 protein: CASSLVAGEDTQYF
CDR3 DNA: TGCGCCAGCAGCTTGGTAGCGGGAGAAGATACGCAGTATTTT
clone size: -
D gene: TRBD2
CDR3 length: 14
J gene: TRBJ2-3
V gene: TRBV5-1